One sample yielded the 17 T cell receptor beta chains listed below, sequenced in a study of OX40 agonist ivuxolimab in advanced cancers. Data came from immunoSEQ multiplex PCR; TCRdb stores just in-frame clones and leaves some out. The sample lists roughly 35,000 clones; roughly 81% were seen once. The source material was CD4+ or CD8+ T cells sorted from blood, sampled in a trial of the OX40 agonist ivuxolimab. Receptors were obtained from an adult with an advanced solid tumor such as melanoma, head and neck, liver or kidney cancer.

The chain links TRBV18 to TRBJ2-5, with 8 bases aligning to TRBD1. Per the germline V gene, CDR1 is KGHSH and CDR2 is LQKENI. There are 15 residues in the CDR3. After removal of 4 bases from V and 2 bases from J, the junction contained 6 bases not matched to a gene. The CDR3 coding sequence is TGTGCCAGCTCACAAGGGACAGGAGTTCAAGAGACCCAGTACTTC. This codes for CASSQGTGVQETQYF.

The table lists this clone with a count of one. The chain carries TRBV7-9 and TRBJ2-1; 12 bases line up with TRBD1. V gave up 4 bases and J gave up 6 bases; unmatched junction bases: 4. The germline V gene encodes CDR1 SEHNR and CDR2 FQNEAQ (reference sequence). CDR3 length: 15 amino acids. The DNA of the CDR3 is TGTGCCAGCAGCTCACCGGGACAGGGGGCCAATGAGCAGTTCTTC. This codes for CASSSPGQGANEQFF. Together with reference TRBV7-9 and TRBJ2-1, the CDR3 gives the full variable domain: DTGVSQNPRHKITKRGQNVTFRCDPISEHNRLYWYRQTLGQGPEFLTYFQNEAQLEKSRLLSDRFSAERPKGSFSTLEIQRTEQGDSAMYLCASSSPGQGANEQFFGPGTRLTVL.

This clone was recorded only once. The chain carries TRBV7-2 and TRBJ2-3, with 12 bases matching TRBD2. Germline V gives CDR1 SGHTA, CDR2 FQGNSA. The CDR3 runs to 14 residues. V was clipped by 4 bases and J by 4 bases; unmatched bases: 0. Here the CDR3 DNA reads TGTGCCAGCAGCTGGACTAGCGGGGCAGATACGCAGTATTTT. Its protein is CASSWTSGADTQYF.

The chain carries TRBV11-1 and TRBJ1-2; the D is unclear. Germline-derived CDR1 and CDR2 are SGHAT and FQDESV (reference sequence). This CDR3 has 13 amino acids. Trimming cost V 5 bases and J 4 bases, with 11 bases left between them. In DNA form, the CDR3 reads TGTGCCAGCAGCCCGCCAGCAATCTATGGCTACACCTTC. Protein: CASSPPAIYGYTF.

The chain carries TRBV27 and TRBJ2-3; 9 positions match TRBD2. This CDR3 region has 16 residues. Germline V lookup: CDR1 MNHEY, CDR2 SMNVEV (reference sequence). V lost 5 bases, J lost 6 bases, and 12 bases stayed unmatched. The chain's CDR3 is CASSLQLAGASDTQYF. The CDR3 region has the DNA TGTGCCAGCAGTCTCCAGTTAGCGGGAGCCTCTGATACGCAGTATTTT.

The V and J genes are TRBV4-1 and TRBJ1-5; D ambiguous. V was pared by 4 bases and J by 0 bases, with 16 bases between. The germline gives CDR1 MGHRA, CDR2 YSYEKL. This CDR3 is built from 17 residues. The CDR3 DNA is TGCGCCAGCAGCCCTCTGGACGGTTCTTATAGCAATCAGCCCCAGCATTTT. Its protein is CASSPLDGSYSNQPQHF.

The chain has TRBV13 and TRBJ1-1; tentative D call: TRBD1 (5 bases). Trimming removed 3 bases from V and 3 bases from J, with 11 bases in between. The CDR3 totals 14 residues. Germline assignment: CDR1 PRHDT and CDR2 FYEKMQ (reference sequence). For the CDR3, the DNA is TGTGCCAGCAGCTTTTTCGGGGGGGACACTGAAGCTTTCTTT. Translation gives CASSFFGGDTEAFF.

The rearrangement links TRBV28 to TRBJ2-7; D uncertain. The CDR3 has 12 residues. V was shortened by 7 bases and J by 3 bases, with 10 bases between the two germline ends. CDR1 and CDR2 (germline): MDHEN, SYDVKM. In DNA, the CDR3 is TGTGCCAGCACCCTTCCAGGCTACGAGCAGTACTTC. It specifies CASTLPGYEQYF.

The V call is TRBV15, the J call TRBJ2-2, with D unresolved. This CDR3 has 16 amino acids. The germline V gene has CDR1 LNHNV and CDR2 YYDKDF (reference sequence). V gave up 4 bases and J gave up 4 bases, with 16 bases separating them. The CDR3 loop is CATSKKRDFGTGELFF. The CDR3 coding sequence is TGTGCCACCAGCAAAAAAAGGGATTTCGGCACCGGGGAGCTGTTTTTT.

The chain joins TRBV6-6 to TRBJ2-7, with TRBD1 matching 7 bases. Germline V lookup: CDR1 MNHNY, CDR2 SVGAGI (reference sequence). With V trimmed by 11 bases and J by 2 bases, 3 bases remained unmatched. The CDR3 has 11 residues. The CDR3 DNA reads TGTGCCGTAGGGGGCGCCTACGAGCAGTACTTC. Protein: CAVGGAYEQYF.

The chain couples TRBV4-2 to TRBJ1-4; no reliable D call. Germline V lookup: CDR1 LGHNA, CDR2 YNFKEQ. V was cut by 0 bases and J by 13 bases, with 9 bases left in between. This CDR3 is built from 12 residues. CDR3 sequence reads: CASSQDGYGLFF. The CDR3, as DNA: TGTGCCAGCAGCCAAGACGGGTATGGACTGTTTTTT.

This clone showed up just once. The gene calls are TRBV28 and TRBJ2-2; no definite D call. CDR3 length: 10 residues. Trimming took off 4 bases at V and 6 bases at J, with 0 bases between the two ends. Germline V lookup: CDR1 MDHEN, CDR2 SYDVKM. The CDR3 region is CASSSGELFF. The CDR3 DNA reads as TGTGCCAGCAGTTCCGGGGAGCTGTTTTTT.

This CDR3 is CSVGGFGETQYF. The DNA of the CDR3 is TGCAGCGTTGGAGGGTTTGGGGAGACCCAGTACTTC. V gene TRBV29-1 combines with J gene TRBJ2-5; TRBD2 is a possible D gene (5 bases). Germline V gives CDR1 SQVTM, CDR2 ANQGSEA. V was cut by 4 bases and J by 5 bases, with 11 bases left in between. This CDR3 region has 12 residues. Complete variable domain (other parts from reference TRBV29-1 and TRBJ2-5): SAVISQKPSRDICQRGTSLTIQCQVDSQVTMMFWYRQQPGQSLTLIATANQGSEATYESGFVIDKFPISRPNLTFSTLTVSNMSPEDSSIYLCSVGGFGETQYFGPGTRLLVL.

CDR3 nucleotide sequence: TGTGCCACCAGCAGAGATTTCGGGACGGAAGAAAAACTGTTTTTT. It translates to CATSRDFGTEEKLFF. The V gene is TRBV15, the J gene TRBJ1-4, with D tentatively TRBD1 (5 bases). Per germline, CDR1 LNHNV and CDR2 YYDKDF (reference sequence). The length of the CDR3 is 15 residues. Between the trimmed V and J ends, which lost 0 bases and 8 bases, there was a span of 13 bases.

The chain is built from TRBV11-3 and TRBJ2-7, with D unclear. The CDR3 covers 10 residues. V was shortened by 1 base and J by 6 bases, with 1 base between the two germline ends. Germline V CDR1 and CDR2: SGHNT, YENEEA. The CDR3 DNA reads as TGTGCCAGCAGCTTAGTCGAGCAGTACTTC. Encoded protein: CASSLVEQYF.

The chain recombines TRBV9 with TRBJ1-2, with D possibly matching TRBD1 (6 bases). The V gene's germline CDR1 is SGDLS and CDR2 YYNGEE. V was cut by 4 bases and J by 0 bases, with 13 bases left in between. This CDR3 spans 15 amino acids. CDR3 region: CASSPKKGANYGYTF. For the CDR3, the DNA is TGTGCCAGCAGCCCCAAAAAGGGGGCTAACTATGGCTACACCTTC.

The rearrangement joins TRBV5-1 to TRBJ2-7; 11 bases line up with TRBD2. V lost 0 bases to trimming and J lost 7 bases; unmatched junction nucleotides: 6. The CDR3 contains 15 residues. Germline CDR1 SGHRS, CDR2 YFSETQ. CDR3 loop: CASSLVPSGRREQYF. Written as DNA, the CDR3 is TGCGCCAGCAGCTTGGTGCCTAGCGGGAGGAGGGAGCAGTACTTC.